The source of this T cell receptor beta chain is a study of blood T cell repertoires in COVID-19. On the study more broadly: Specimens from acute and convalescent COVID-19 originated in the United States, Italy and Spain. Sample material is recorded as cDNA or gDNA derived from T cells, B-cell-depleted T cells, or PBMCs.

Some clones are missing from TCRdb's copy, which holds only in-frame ones; the method was immunoSEQ multiplex PCR. This sample yields some 110,000 clones, of which roughly 92% are seen a single time; roughly 2% belongs to the top ten. V shed 1 base, J shed 3 bases, and the junction held 4 bases outside the gene matches. The CDR3 is 16 residues long. The germline V gene has CDR1 SGHTA and CDR2 FQGNSA. Sample: peripheral blood. The sequence came from a man aged 50 or older with COVID-19, enrolled during active disease. This sequence joins TRBV7-2 and TRBJ2-2; 8 positions agree with TRBD2. The CDR3 sequence: CASSLGSGGYTGELFF. The CDR3 bases are TGTGCCAGCAGCTTAGGCTCGGGAGGGTACACCGGGGAGCTGTTTTTT.